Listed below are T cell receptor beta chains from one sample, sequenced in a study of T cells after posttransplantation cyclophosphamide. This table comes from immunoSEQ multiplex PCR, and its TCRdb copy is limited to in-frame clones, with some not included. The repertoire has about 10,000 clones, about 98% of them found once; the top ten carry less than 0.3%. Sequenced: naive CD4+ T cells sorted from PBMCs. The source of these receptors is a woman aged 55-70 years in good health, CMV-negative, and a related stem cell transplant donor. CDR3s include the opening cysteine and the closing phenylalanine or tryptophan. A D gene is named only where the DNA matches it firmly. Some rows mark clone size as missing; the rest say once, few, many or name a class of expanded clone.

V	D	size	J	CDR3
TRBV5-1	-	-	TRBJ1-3	CASSPKPTDNSGNTIYF
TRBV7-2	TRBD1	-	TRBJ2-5	CASSSSSWTGETQYF
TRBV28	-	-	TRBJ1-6	CASRVGGGWHSPLHF
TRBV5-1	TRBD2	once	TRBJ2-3	CASSPMGLGFSTDTQYF
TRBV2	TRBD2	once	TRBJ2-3	CASSVAGVDTDTQYF
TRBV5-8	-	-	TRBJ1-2	CASSLVSEGYTF
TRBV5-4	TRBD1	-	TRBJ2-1	CASRRDSPSDEQFF
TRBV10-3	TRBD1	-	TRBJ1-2	CAISADRGGYGYTF
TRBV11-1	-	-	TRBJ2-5	CASRRAGETQYF
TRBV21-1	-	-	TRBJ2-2	CASSKMPPVPGTGNTGELFF
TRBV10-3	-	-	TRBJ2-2	CAISGKSGVKLFF
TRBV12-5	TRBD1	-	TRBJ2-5	CASGFGTGLETQYF
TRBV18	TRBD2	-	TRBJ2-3	CASLGGGGTDTQYF
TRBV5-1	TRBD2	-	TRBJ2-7	CASSLRPALAGVHEQYF
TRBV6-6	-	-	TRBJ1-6	CASSYSSTDVNSPLHF
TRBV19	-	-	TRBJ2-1	CASSVSGAPSYNEQFF
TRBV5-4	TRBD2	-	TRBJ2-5	CASSPLAGGRQETQYF
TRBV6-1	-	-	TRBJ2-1	CASTGLERAYNEQFF
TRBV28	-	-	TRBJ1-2	CASSPETANYGYTF
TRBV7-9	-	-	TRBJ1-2	CASSADSPYGYTF
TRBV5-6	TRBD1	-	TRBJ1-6	CASSRPRGRSSSYNSPLHF
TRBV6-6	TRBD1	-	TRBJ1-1	CASSYTGETEAFF